The 8 T cell receptor beta chains reported below all come from one sample, sequenced in a study of CD8+ T cells in alopecia areata. RNA extraction was followed by reverse transcription into cDNA, which acted as the sequencing template. TCRdb's copy holds only in-frame clones and misses some; the assay was immunoSEQ multiplex PCR. The sample lists 220,000 or so clones, 50% to 65% occurring once. The starting material was CD4+ T cells sorted from blood, obtained at week 0. These receptors originate from a human donor with alopecia areata.

The count of this clone is one. The chain is built from TRBV19 and TRBJ1-2; D possibly corresponds to TRBD1 (5 bases). The CDR3 runs to 15 residues. From germline, CDR1 is LNHDA and CDR2 SQIVND (reference sequence). V lost 6 bases to trimming and J lost 1 base, with 15 bases between them. The CDR3 region is CASSPQAQYNYGYTF. CDR3 nucleotides: TGTGCCAGTAGCCCACAGGCACAATATAACTATGGCTACACCTTC.

V gene TRBV7-9 combines with J gene TRBJ2-7; TRBD1 matches 7 bases. V was clipped by 5 bases and J by 0 bases; unmatched bases: 7. The length of the CDR3 is 15 residues. Germline assignment: CDR1 SEHNR and CDR2 FQNEAQ (reference sequence). Here the CDR3 reads CASSPMTGLSYEQYF. The CDR3 nucleotides are TGTGCCAGCAGCCCCATGACAGGGCTCTCCTACGAGCAGTACTTC.

V is TRBV29-1 and J is TRBJ1-1, with D hard to call. Trimming took 2 bases from V and 0 from J, leaving 10 bases between them. The CDR3 totals 14 residues. From germline, CDR1 is SQVTM and CDR2 ANQGSEA. The CDR3 sequence: CSVERQTMNTEAFF. The CDR3 DNA reads TGCAGCGTTGAAAGGCAGACCATGAACACTGAAGCTTTCTTT.

The chain employs TRBV7-8 and TRBJ1-2; unclear D gene. The CDR3 loop spans 14 amino acids. Deletions cut 3 bases from V and 8 bases from J, with 16 bases between. Germline-derived CDR1 and CDR2 are SGHVS and FQNEAQ. The CDR3 loop reads CASSFYRSTGGYTF. DNA of the CDR3: TGTGCCAGCAGCTTTTACCGATCGACGGGAGGCTACACCTTC.

The V call is TRBV5-1, the J call TRBJ2-7; 8 nucleotides match TRBD1. CDR3 length equals 12 residues. Germline V CDR1 and CDR2: SGHRS, YFSETQ. The V gene end was trimmed by 5 bases and the J gene end by 3 bases; junction bases not matched to a gene: 1. CDR3 protein: CASRDRVYEQYF. The CDR3 bases are TGCGCCAGCAGGGACAGGGTCTACGAGCAGTACTTC.

The chain uses TRBV19 and TRBJ2-7, with D perhaps matching TRBD1 (6 bases). The CDR3 totals 14 residues. Germline V CDR1 and CDR2: LNHDA, SQIVND (reference sequence). The V end was cut by 2 bases, the J end by 1 base, with 9 bases between. CDR3 DNA: TGTGCCAGTAGTATACTTCAGGGGTCCTACGAGCAGTACTTC. Translation gives CASSILQGSYEQYF.

The V and J genes are TRBV5-4 and TRBJ2-2, with D possibly being TRBD1 (7 bases). The CDR3 runs to 14 residues. CDR1 is SGHNT and CDR2 is YYREEE in the germline V gene (reference sequence). Trimming pared 1 base from V and 7 bases from J, leaving 11 bases between. In nucleotides, the CDR3 is TGTGCCAGCAGCTTGCAGGGGGGAGTCGGGGAGCTGTTTTTT. It is translated as CASSLQGGVGELFF. The full variable domain, completed using reference TRBV5-4 and TRBJ2-2, is ETGVTQSPTHLIKTRGQQVTLRCSSQSGHNTVSWYQQALGQGPQFIFQYYREEENGRGNFPPRFSGLQFPNYSSELNVNALELDDSALYLCASSLQGGVGELFFGEGSRLTVL.

This sequence joins TRBV30 and TRBJ1-2, with a tentative D call TRBD1 (5 bases). Looked up from germline, CDR1 is GTSNPN and CDR2 is SVGIG (reference sequence). The CDR3 totals 12 residues. Trimming stripped 4 bases from V and 4 bases from J, with 10 bases between. In DNA, the CDR3 is TGTGCCTGGAACCGGGACGGCTATGGCTACACCTTC. It encodes CAWNRDGYGYTF. Using reference TRBV30 and TRBJ1-2 for the parts outside the CDR3, the full variable domain is SQTIHQWPATLVQPVGSPLSLECTVEGTSNPNLYWYRQAAGRGLQLLFYSVGIGQISSEVPQNLSASRPQDRQFILSSKKLLLSDSGFYLCAWNRDGYGYTFGSGTRLTVV.